One and the same sample provided the 21 T cell receptor beta chains below, sequenced in a study of blood T cell repertoires in COVID-19. This table comes from immunoSEQ multiplex PCR, and its TCRdb copy is limited to in-frame clones, with some not included. The table lists 160,000 or so clones, more than 70% of them singletons, with 15% to 20% in the top ten. The sequenced sample was PBMCs or T cells enriched from blood (not recorded which). These receptors were obtained from a man aged 55 to 70 who had recovered from COVID-19.

The rearrangement uses TRBV10-3 and TRBJ1-3; 7 positions agree with TRBD1. V dropped 10 bases and J dropped 0; count of bases not matched to a gene: 12. Germline-derived CDR1 and CDR2 are ENHRY and SYGVKD. CDR3 size: 16 residues. The CDR3 is CATSQTGARSGNTIYF. The CDR3 DNA reads TGTGCCACTTCACAAACAGGGGCCCGCTCTGGAAACACCATATATTTT.

The chain has TRBV5-4 and TRBJ2-6; D remains unclear. Germline lookup yields CDR1 SGHNT and CDR2 YYREEE (reference sequence). Trimming took 0 bases from V and 2 from J, leaving 6 bases between them. The CDR3 is 15 residues long. The CDR3 DNA reads as TGTGCCAGCAGCTTGGGAGGAACTGGGGCCAACGTCCTGACTTTC. Translating it yields CASSLGGTGANVLTF.

The chain links TRBV5-4 to TRBJ2-1, with 11 bases identical to TRBD1. The V gene's germline CDR1 is SGHNT and CDR2 YYREEE (reference sequence). The CDR3 has 16 amino acids. J lost 6 bases, V lost 4 bases, and 9 bases had no gene match. CDR3 in amino acids: CASSQPDRGRSNEQFF. The CDR3 bases are TGTGCCAGCAGCCAACCGGACAGGGGGCGCAGCAATGAGCAGTTCTTC.

There are a few counts of this clone. The chain is built from TRBV25-1 and TRBJ1-1; the D is unclear. In germline, CDR1 is MGHDK, CDR2 SYGVNS. The V end was cut by 7 bases, the J end by 7 bases, with 19 bases between. This CDR3 is 14 amino acids long. The CDR3 loop is CASKGPASRSEAFF. For the CDR3, the DNA is TGTGCCAGCAAAGGCCCGGCCTCCCGGAGTGAAGCTTTCTTT.

This clone appeared once. The chain is built from TRBV11-3 and TRBJ2-7; perhaps TRBD1 as D (5 bases). The V and J ends lost 5 bases and 2 bases respectively, with 16 bases between them. This CDR3 has 15 residues. The germline V gene encodes CDR1 SGHNT and CDR2 YENEEA. CDR3 bases: TGTGCCAGCAGCCCCCCCTCAGGGCTTCCCTACGAGCAGTACTTC. This encodes CASSPPSGLPYEQYF.

The V and J genes are TRBV28 and TRBJ1-1; 7 nucleotides align to TRBD1. CDR1 and CDR2 from the germline V gene are MDHEN and SYDVKM. The J segment lost 1 base and the V segment lost 3 bases, leaving 8 bases of the junction unmatched. This CDR3 is built from 16 residues. The DNA for the CDR3 is TGTGCCAGCAGTTTCCTTGGTCGACAGGGGAACACTGAAGCTTTCTTT. It is translated as CASSFLGRQGNTEAFF.

This clone has a count of ten or more. In DNA, the CDR3 is TGTGCCAGCAGTTTGCGAGGCGGACAGAGCTACGAGCAGTACTTC. Protein: CASSLRGGQSYEQYF. The chain has TRBV27 and TRBJ2-7, with D perhaps matching TRBD1 (6 bases). Trimming took 3 bases from V and 3 from J, leaving 15 bases between them. The V gene's germline CDR1 is MNHEY and CDR2 SMNVEV (reference sequence). CDR3 length: 15 amino acids.

The chain has TRBV7-3 and TRBJ2-3; 7 bases are shared with TRBD2. Unmatched junction bases numbered 4, after V lost 3 bases and J lost 4 bases. The CDR3 has 14 amino acids. Germline V CDR1 and CDR2: SGHTA, FQGTGA. DNA of the CDR3: TGTGCCAGCAGCTTCTCGGGAGGTTCAGATACGCAGTATTTT. Its protein is CASSFSGGSDTQYF.

The chain links TRBV18 to TRBJ1-1; 8 bases align to TRBD1. J was trimmed by 1 base and V by 3 bases; bases with no gene match: 4. Per germline, CDR1 KGHSH and CDR2 LQKENI. The CDR3 sequence is 15 residues long. The DNA for the CDR3 is TGTGCCAGCTCACCGTTACAGGGGGAGAACACTGAAGCTTTCTTT. Amino acids: CASSPLQGENTEAFF.

As concerns this clone: This sample also contains other DNA sequences that code for the same CDR3. The chain combines TRBV5-1 with TRBJ2-1; D is undetermined. V was shortened by 4 bases and J by 7 bases, with 9 bases between the two germline ends. Per the germline V gene, CDR1 is SGHRS and CDR2 is YFSETQ. The CDR3 totals 12 residues. CDR3 region: CASSLARNEQFF. DNA for the CDR3: TGCGCCAGCAGCCTGGCCAGGAATGAGCAGTTCTTC.

The V call is TRBV11-3, the J call TRBJ2-7, with D possibly matching TRBD2 (7 bases). V lost 7 bases and J 2 bases, leaving 27 bases between the germline ends. The CDR3 is made up of 18 amino acids. Per germline, CDR1 SGHNT and CDR2 YENEEA. The CDR3 region is CASMRGKEGTIFTYEQYF. CDR3 DNA: TGTGCCAGCATGAGGGGGAAAGAGGGGACTATCTTTACCTACGAGCAGTACTTC. The variable domain in full, completed from reference TRBV11-3 and TRBJ2-7, reads EAGVVQSPRYKIIEKKQPVAFWCNPISGHNTLYWYLQNLGQGPELLIRYENEEAVDDSQLPKDRFSAERLKGVDSTLKIQPAELGDSAVYLCASMRGKEGTIFTYEQYFGPGTRLTVT.

This chain joins TRBV5-1 and TRBJ1-5; D may be TRBD1 (6 bases). Trimming pared 1 base from V and 5 bases from J, leaving 13 bases between. The CDR3 is 15 amino acids. Germline V gene sequence: CDR1 SGHRS, CDR2 YFSETQ. CDR3 coding DNA: TGCGCCAGCAGCTTGTTTGGGGGGGGCGATCAGCCCCAGCATTTT. This codes for CASSLFGGGDQPQHF.

The chain combines TRBV28 with TRBJ2-5, with 9 bases that match TRBD1. Germline assignment: CDR1 MDHEN and CDR2 SYDVKM. The CDR3 extends over 14 amino acids. The V segment lost 3 bases and the J segment 5 bases; nucleotides outside the gene matches: 4. In DNA, the CDR3 is TGTGCCAGCAGTTTGGGGGACAGGGATGAGACCCAGTACTTC. This translates into CASSLGDRDETQYF.

This clone has a single count. The V and J genes are TRBV10-3 and TRBJ2-2, with D possibly matching TRBD2 (5 bases). This CDR3 spans 14 amino acids. Trimming shortened V by 4 bases and J by 4 bases, and 10 bases separated the two germline ends. Looked up from germline, CDR1 is ENHRY and CDR2 is SYGVKD. The CDR3 region is CAISVGLSTGELFF. The CDR3 nucleotides read TGTGCCATCAGTGTTGGACTCAGCACCGGGGAGCTGTTTTTT.

The chain uses TRBV5-1 and TRBJ1-5, with D possibly TRBD1 on 6 matching bases. Between the trimmed V and J ends, which lost 8 bases and 2 bases, there was a span of 11 bases. The CDR3 spans 13 residues. The germline V gene has CDR1 SGHRS and CDR2 YFSETQ. This CDR3 is CARTRGGNQPQHF. The CDR3 DNA reads as TGCGCCAGGACCAGGGGTGGCAATCAGCCCCAGCATTTT.

The CDR3 DNA is TGCAGCTCGGCCCGAGCGGGCAATGAGCAGTTCTTC. This sequence encodes CSSARAGNEQFF. The V call is TRBV29-1, the J call TRBJ2-1; maybe TRBD2 (6 bases). Trimming took 8 bases from V and 6 from J, leaving 14 bases between them. Germline V gives CDR1 SQVTM, CDR2 ANQGSEA. This CDR3 comprises 12 residues.

The V gene is TRBV2, the J gene TRBJ2-1; 10 bases agree with TRBD1. The CDR3 sequence is 16 residues long. Looked up from germline, CDR1 is SNHLY and CDR2 is FYNNEI. V was clipped by 5 bases and J by 4 bases; unmatched bases: 8. The CDR3 region is CASSKGRTGGYNEQFF. For the CDR3, the DNA is TGTGCCAGCAGTAAAGGAAGGACAGGGGGATACAATGAGCAGTTCTTC. Complete variable domain (other parts from reference TRBV2 and TRBJ2-1): EPEVTQTPSHQVTQMGQEVILRCVPISNHLYFYWYRQILGQKVEFLVSFYNNEISEKSEIFDDQFSVERPDGSNFTLKIRSTKLEDSAMYFCASSKGRTGGYNEQFFGPGTRLTVL.

For this clone: The same CDR3 is also encoded by other DNA sequences in this sample. The chain combines TRBV28 with TRBJ2-7; D gene ambiguous. Trimming shortened V by 1 base and J by 3 bases, and 7 bases separated the two germline ends. The CDR3 has 13 amino acids. Germline V gives CDR1 MDHEN, CDR2 SYDVKM. The CDR3 region is CASSLLSSYEQYF. The CDR3 coding sequence is TGTGCCAGCAGTTTATTATCCAGCTACGAGCAGTACTTC.

The chain is built from TRBV19 and TRBJ1-4; TRBD1 might be the D (5 bases). With 3 bases removed from V and 3 bases from J, the gap between germline ends came to 11 bases. The CDR3 is made up of 15 amino acids. CDR1 LNHDA and CDR2 SQIVND come from the germline V gene (reference sequence). CDR3 DNA: TGTGCCAGTAGTATTCAGGGAATCCCTAATGAAAAACTGTTTTTT. Protein: CASSIQGIPNEKLFF.

The chain joins TRBV6-5 to TRBJ2-7, with a possible D match to TRBD1 (6 bases). V lost 6 bases and J 0 bases, leaving 15 bases between the germline ends. The germline V gene has CDR1 MNHEY and CDR2 SVGAGI. CDR3 size: 15 residues. The CDR3 is CASRNERGSSYEQYF. CDR3 nucleotide sequence: TGTGCCAGCAGAAACGAAAGGGGGAGCTCCTACGAGCAGTACTTC.

The chain uses TRBV7-9 and TRBJ1-4, with 7 positions matching TRBD1. The germline gives CDR1 SEHNR, CDR2 FQNEAQ (reference sequence). J was trimmed by 7 bases and V by 1 base; bases with no gene match: 3. This CDR3 contains 14 residues. The CDR3 sequence: CASSLGQGREKLFF. The DNA of the CDR3 is TGTGCCAGCAGCTTAGGACAGGGACGTGAAAAACTGTTTTTT.